Below are 22 T cell receptor beta chains sequenced from a single sample in a study of T cell responses to AZD1222 COVID-19 vaccine. Method: immunoSEQ multiplex PCR; TCRdb's copy keeps in-frame clones and lacks some. Of about 150,000 clones in the sample, 82% were seen once. The input for sequencing was peripheral blood, taken on day 0 of MenACWY control vaccination. The receptors originated from an adult in good health.

The V gene is TRBV7-2, the J gene TRBJ2-1; 10 positions agree with TRBD2. Trimming took 1 base from V and 9 from J; bases not matched to a gene: 6. CDR1 is SGHTA, CDR2 FQGNSA, per germline. This CDR3 comprises 15 residues. DNA of the CDR3: TGTGCCAGCAGCTTAGTCGAGGTAGCGGGGGGTGAGCAGTTCTTC. It yields the protein CASSLVEVAGGEQFF.

The V and J genes are TRBV12-3 or TRBV12-4 and TRBJ2-1; D gene unclear. Between the trimmed V and J ends, which lost 3 bases and 8 bases, there was a span of 11 bases. The CDR3 is made up of 13 amino acids. CDR3 nucleotides: TGTGCCAGCAGTTTGGTCGAGAGTCATGAGCAGTTCTTC. This sequence encodes CASSLVESHEQFF.

This rearrangement joins TRBV19 to TRBJ1-2; D remains unclear. The CDR3 sequence is 14 residues long. Germline loops: CDR1 LNHDA, CDR2 SQIVND (reference sequence). The V gene lost 9 bases and the J gene lost 8 bases, with 22 bases spanning the gap. CDR3 DNA sequence: TGTGCCAGCCGAAGTGGGGAACGGTCGAACGGCTACACCTTC. Translation gives CASRSGERSNGYTF.

The chain has TRBV7-8 and TRBJ2-7, with 13 bases matching TRBD2. Per germline, CDR1 SGHVS and CDR2 FQNEAQ. This CDR3 has 17 amino acids. The V gene end was trimmed by 5 bases and the J gene end by 0 bases; junction bases not matched to a gene: 7. CDR3 in DNA: TGTGCCAGCAGCCCACGGACTAGCGGGGGCAGCTCCTACGAGCAGTACTTC. Its translation is CASSPRTSGGSSYEQYF.

This clone occurred once. The J gene is TRBJ2-2, the V gene TRBV7-9; 8 nucleotides match TRBD1. Per the germline V gene, CDR1 is SEHNR and CDR2 is FQNEAQ (reference sequence). This CDR3 contains 16 residues. The J segment lost 3 bases and the V segment lost 5 bases, leaving 8 bases of the junction unmatched. The DNA for the CDR3 is TGTGCCAGCAGCCCCACCGGGACAGGACACACCGGGGAGCTGTTTTTT. Its translation is CASSPTGTGHTGELFF.

This chain connects TRBV10-1 to TRBJ1-1; D perhaps matches TRBD1 (6 bases). Trimming took off 6 bases at V and 10 bases at J, with 21 bases between the two ends. The CDR3 is made up of 14 amino acids. The germline V gene has CDR1 WNHNN and CDR2 SYGVQD (reference sequence). The CDR3 sequence: CASSPGGRGGGAFF. The CDR3 region has the DNA TGCGCCAGCAGCCCCGGGGGCAGGGGCGGGGGAGCTTTCTTT.

In its sample, this clone was seen a few times. The chain joins TRBV10-3 to TRBJ2-7; no definite D call. This CDR3 comprises 11 residues. The germline V gene has CDR1 ENHRY and CDR2 SYGVKD. V dropped 6 bases and J dropped 4 bases, with 7 bases sitting between them. The CDR3 nucleotides read TGTGCCATCAGCGGAAGTTACGAGCAGTACTTC. As protein: CAISGSYEQYF.

This clone is a singleton in its sample. The chain joins TRBV12-2 to TRBJ1-5. TRBV12-2 is tagged as a pseudogene. CDR3 length: 15 amino acids. In DNA form, the CDR3 reads TGTGCAAGTCGCTTAGGGAGACCCTACAATCAGCCCCAGCATTTT. It is translated as CASRLGRPYNQPQHF.

V and J are TRBV28 and TRBJ2-3, with 8 positions matching TRBD1. CDR3 length equals 18 residues. CDR1 and CDR2 from the germline V gene are MDHEN and SYDVKM. Trimming cost V 5 bases and J 2 bases; bases outside gene matches: 15. The CDR3 DNA follows: TGTGCCAGCAGTCACAATCCCCGACAGGGGCCCCTCACAGATACGCAGTATTTT. Translated, it gives CASSHNPRQGPLTDTQYF.

CDR3 DNA sequence: TGCGCCAGCAGCTTGGGACAGGGCTGGAAGGGCTACACCTTC. It specifies CASSLGQGWKGYTF. V is TRBV5-1 and J is TRBJ1-2, with 7 positions matching TRBD1. V lost 0 bases to trimming and J lost 8 bases; unmatched junction nucleotides: 7. The germline V gene has CDR1 SGHRS and CDR2 YFSETQ. The CDR3 is 14 amino acids.

CDR3 amino acids: CASSLVVASGNTGELFF. In DNA, the CDR3 is TGTGCCAGCAGCTTGGTCGTCGCTAGCGGGAACACCGGGGAGCTGTTTTTT. The V and J genes are TRBV5-5 and TRBJ2-2; 7 bases line up with TRBD2. Trimming took 0 bases from V and 1 from J; bases not matched to a gene: 6. The CDR3 sequence is 17 residues long. Germline V gene lookup returns CDR1 SGHKS and CDR2 YYEKEE (reference sequence).

The chain couples TRBV5-6 to TRBJ2-3; D is ambiguous. This CDR3 has 13 residues. V shed 4 bases and J shed 7 bases, with 13 bases lying between them. In germline, CDR1 is SGHDT, CDR2 YYEEEE. DNA for the CDR3: TGTGCCAGCAGCCGGGCCTCAGGTCATACGCAGTATTTT. It encodes CASSRASGHTQYF.

V usage is TRBV30 and J usage is TRBJ1-6; 7 bases fit TRBD1. CDR3 length equals 15 residues. Germline V lookup: CDR1 GTSNPN, CDR2 SVGIG (reference sequence). Trimming cost V 2 bases and J 8 bases; bases outside gene matches: 9. The CDR3 reads CAWSPRRQGYSPLHF. The CDR3 DNA is TGTGCCTGGAGTCCCAGACGACAGGGATATTCACCCCTCCACTTT.

The chain carries TRBV5-1 and TRBJ2-3; 10 bases map to TRBD1. V trimming: 5 bases; J trimming: 3 bases; junction bases outside the gene matches: 3. From germline, CDR1 is SGHRS and CDR2 YFSETQ. This CDR3 has 14 residues. The CDR3 DNA reads TGCGCCAGCAGAGGGACAGGGGTAACAGATACGCAGTATTTT. Its translation: CASRGTGVTDTQYF.

This chain joins TRBV27 and TRBJ2-7, with TRBD1 identical over 7 bases. The V and J ends lost 0 bases and 2 bases, in that order; junction bases with no gene match: 10. Germline V lookup: CDR1 MNHEY, CDR2 SMNVEV (reference sequence). CDR3 size: 17 residues. CDR3 bases: TGTGCCAGCAGTTTATCACCTCCGTCGACAGGGCCCTACGAGCAGTACTTC. This encodes CASSLSPPSTGPYEQYF.

The chain links TRBV29-1 to TRBJ2-2, with D possibly called TRBD1 or TRBD2 (5 bases each). This CDR3 is 12 amino acids long. V was shortened by 3 bases and J by 6 bases, with 8 bases between the two germline ends. The germline V gene has CDR1 SQVTM and CDR2 ANQGSEA. For the CDR3, the DNA is TGCAGCGTTGAGAGGGGACCCGGGGAGCTGTTTTTT. Translation: CSVERGPGELFF.

The chain is built from TRBV30 and TRBJ2-5; the D is unclear. CDR1 is GTSNPN, CDR2 SVGIG, per germline (reference sequence). V shed 3 bases and J shed 7 bases, with 12 bases lying between them. The CDR3 sequence is 12 residues long. This CDR3 is CAWSPLSSTQYF. DNA of the CDR3: TGTGCCTGGAGCCCCCTCTCATCGACCCAGTACTTC. The complete variable domain, with remaining parts taken from reference TRBV30 and TRBJ2-5, reads SQTIHQWPATLVQPVGSPLSLECTVEGTSNPNLYWYRQAAGRGLQLLFYSVGIGQISSEVPQNLSASRPQDRQFILSSKKLLLSDSGFYLCAWSPLSSTQYFGPGTRLLVL.

DNA for the CDR3: TGTGCCAGAAGCTTGCAGGGAGCAAGCTCTGGAAACACCATATATTTT. Translated, it gives CARSLQGASSGNTIYF. V gene TRBV5-3 combines with J gene TRBJ1-3; possible D gene TRBD1, 5 bases. TRBV5-3 is sorted into the ORF group, with uncertain function. V was shortened by 1 base and J by 0 bases, with 11 bases between the two germline ends. This CDR3 has 16 amino acids.

The chain combines TRBV10-3 with TRBJ1-2, with D unresolved. In germline, CDR1 is ENHRY, CDR2 SYGVKD. Trimming took off 7 bases at V and 8 bases at J, with 17 bases between the two ends. The CDR3 has 13 amino acids. CDR3 nucleotides: TGTGCCATCACGCGTAGGGATTCGCGAGGCTACACCTTC. Translated, it gives CAITRRDSRGYTF.

This chain links TRBV19 with TRBJ2-7; D uncertain. The CDR3 is 10 amino acids. V gave up 6 bases and J gave up 7 bases, with 7 bases separating them. Germline CDR1 is LNHDA and CDR2 is SQIVND (reference sequence). The chain's CDR3 is CASRSREQYV. The CDR3 nucleotides read TGTGCCAGTAGGTCGCGGGAGCAGTACGTC.

The rearrangement uses TRBV4-2 and TRBJ1-1; D is unresolved. The CDR3 runs to 14 residues. Trimming stripped 0 bases from V and 6 bases from J, with 11 bases between. In germline, CDR1 is LGHNA, CDR2 YNFKEQ. CDR3 nucleotide sequence: TGTGCCAGCAGCCAAGATTCCCGTAAACCTGAAGCTTTCTTT. This sequence encodes CASSQDSRKPEAFF.

The chain has TRBV24-1 and TRBJ2-2, with a tentative D call TRBD1 (5 bases). The CDR3 consists of 13 residues. Germline V gene data show CDR1 as KGHDR and CDR2 as SFDVKD. Between the trimmed V and J ends, which lost 5 bases and 5 bases, there was a span of 8 bases. The CDR3, as DNA: TGTGCCACCAGTGGACAGATGACCGGGGAGCTGTTTTTT. Translating it yields CATSGQMTGELFF.